The source of this TCR beta chain is a study of shared clonotypes between healthy human individuals. Notes on the study in general: Donor scarcity curtailed the genetic and exposure-history diversity represented herein.

CDR1 and CDR2 from the germline V gene are GTSNPN and SVGIG (reference sequence). CDR3 length: 11 residues. Trimming cost V 7 bases and J 8 bases; bases outside gene matches: 4. Notes on this clone: Its antigen remains unknown.

Authors' methods: Filtering differed, since immunoSEQ gave only junction sequences and no quality scores. Sequencing used immunoSEQ multiplex PCR; TCRdb keeps in-frame clones, though not all of them. The DNA gave D and trimming, while V, J and clone size come from that table. The data show some 2,400,000 clones, almost 96% seen once. The rearrangement uses TRBV30 and TRBJ2-1, with TRBD1 matching 8 bases. The receptor was isolated from a man aged 18 to 29 in good health. The sequencing input was naive CD4+ T cells sorted from blood. Stated subset: CD45RA+ positively selected. The CDR3 nucleotides are TGTGCCTTGGACAGGGTCTATGAGCAGTTCTTC. This translates into CALDRVYEQFF.